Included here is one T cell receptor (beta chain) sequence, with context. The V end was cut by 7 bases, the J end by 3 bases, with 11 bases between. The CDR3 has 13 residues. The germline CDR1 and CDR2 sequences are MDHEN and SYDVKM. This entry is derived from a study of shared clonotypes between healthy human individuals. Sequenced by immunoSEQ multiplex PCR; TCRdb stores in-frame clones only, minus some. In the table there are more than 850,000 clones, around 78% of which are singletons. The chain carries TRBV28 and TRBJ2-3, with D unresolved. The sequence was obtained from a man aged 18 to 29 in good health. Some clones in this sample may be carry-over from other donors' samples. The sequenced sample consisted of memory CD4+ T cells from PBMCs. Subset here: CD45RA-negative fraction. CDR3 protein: CASTLIGTDTQYF. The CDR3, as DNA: TGTGCCAGCACCCTTATCGGTACAGATACGCAGTATTTT.